This entry lists 17 T cell receptor beta chains sequenced from one sample in a study of blood T cell repertoires in COVID-19. The table came from immunoSEQ multiplex PCR; TCRdb's copy has only in-frame clones and leaves some out. In the table there are 260,000 or so clones, roughly 87% of which are singletons. Specimen: peripheral blood. Receptor source: a human donor in a cohort sampled during active COVID-19.

The chain has TRBV18 and TRBJ1-2; D unresolved. The germline gives CDR1 KGHSH, CDR2 LQKENI. The CDR3 has 13 residues. Trimming left V 3 bases short and J 4 bases short, with 9 bases between. DNA of the CDR3: TGTGCCAGCTCACCTGTGGGAGCCTATGGCTACACCTTC. It is translated as CASSPVGAYGYTF.

The chain carries TRBV14 and TRBJ2-7, with D perhaps TRBD2 (5 bases). Germline CDR1 reads SGHDN; CDR2 reads FVKESK. The CDR3 runs to 16 residues. V was cut by 1 base and J by 0 bases, with 13 bases left in between. The CDR3 DNA reads TGTGCCAGCAGCCAAGGAGGCAGCGGATTCTCCTACGAGCAGTACTTC. Protein: CASSQGGSGFSYEQYF. Full variable domain (outside the CDR3, taken from reference TRBV14 and TRBJ2-7): EAGVTQFPSHSVIEKGQTVTLRCDPISGHDNLYWYRRVMGKEIKFLLHFVKESKQDESGMPNNRFLAERTGGTYSTLKVQPAELEDSGVYFCASSQGGSGFSYEQYFGPGTRLTVT.

The J gene is TRBJ1-4, the V gene TRBV4-1; no clear D. The CDR3 contains 17 residues. V was clipped by 0 bases and J by 4 bases, with 15 bases between them. The germline CDR1 and CDR2 sequences are MGHRA and YSYEKL. CDR3 sequence: CASSQEVPHNFNEKLFF. CDR3 bases: TGCGCCAGCAGCCAAGAAGTCCCCCATAACTTTAATGAAAAACTGTTTTTT.

The chain uses TRBV5-1 and TRBJ1-1; 7 nucleotides align to TRBD1. J was trimmed by 1 base and V by 4 bases; bases with no gene match: 7. This CDR3 contains 15 residues. CDR1 is SGHRS, CDR2 YFSETQ, per germline. The CDR3 here is CASSPTGDRNTEAFF. DNA of the CDR3: TGCGCCAGCAGCCCTACCGGGGACAGGAACACTGAAGCTTTCTTT.

The CDR3 loop reads CASSTDWTGLHYEQYF. CDR3 coding DNA: TGTGCCAGCAGCACAGATTGGACAGGGCTCCACTACGAGCAGTACTTC. The chain recombines TRBV7-8 with TRBJ2-7; TRBD1 aligns across 8 bases. V lost 5 bases to trimming and J lost 3 bases; unmatched junction nucleotides: 12. The CDR3 sequence is 16 residues long. The germline V gene has CDR1 SGHVS and CDR2 FQNEAQ. The variable domain in full, completed from reference TRBV7-8 and TRBJ2-7, reads GAGVSQSPRYKVAKRGQDVALRCDPISGHVSLFWYQQALGQGPEFLTYFQNEAQLDKSGLPSDRFFAERPEGSVSTLKIQRTQQEDSAVYLCASSTDWTGLHYEQYFGPGTRLTVT.

V usage is TRBV4-1 and J usage is TRBJ2-1; TRBD2 aligns across 7 bases. From germline, CDR1 is MGHRA and CDR2 YSYEKL. The CDR3 runs to 15 residues. The J segment lost 6 bases and the V segment lost 7 bases, leaving 12 bases of the junction unmatched. CDR3 DNA: TGCGCCAGCACCCTCAGACTAGCCGTACTCAATGAGCAGTTCTTC. Encoded protein: CASTLRLAVLNEQFF.

The chain couples TRBV20-1 to TRBJ2-7; tentative D call: TRBD2 (5 bases). Germline V CDR1 and CDR2: DFQATT, SNEGSKA (reference sequence). Trimming took 3 bases from V and 2 from J, leaving 14 bases between them. There are 14 residues in the CDR3. The CDR3 nucleotides are TGCAGTGCTAGTAGAGGGAGAGAACCCTACGAGCAGTACTTC. Translation: CSASRGREPYEQYF.

The rearrangement joins TRBV18 to TRBJ2-5, with D possibly TRBD2 on 6 matching bases. CDR1 KGHSH and CDR2 LQKENI come from the germline V gene. V dropped 3 bases and J dropped 3 bases, with 8 bases sitting between them. The CDR3 is made up of 13 amino acids. The CDR3 loop reads CASSPGLEETQYF. CDR3 nucleotides: TGTGCCAGCTCACCGGGACTCGAAGAGACCCAGTACTTC.

The chain couples TRBV18 to TRBJ2-7; 8 bases line up with TRBD2. V was clipped by 3 bases and J by 0 bases; unmatched bases: 16. Per the germline V gene, CDR1 is KGHSH and CDR2 is LQKENI. The length of the CDR3 is 19 residues. The CDR3 protein is CASSPQGTRAGRASYEQYF. CDR3 sequence (DNA): TGTGCCAGCTCACCCCAGGGGACTAGAGCTGGTCGAGCCTCCTACGAGCAGTACTTC.

The CDR3: CASSPVLASYEQYF. The DNA of the CDR3 is TGCGCCAGCAGCCCGGTTCTCGCGTCCTACGAGCAGTACTTC. The chain joins TRBV4-1 to TRBJ2-7; D gene uncertain. V lost 4 bases and J lost 1, with 11 bases in between. Germline CDR1 is MGHRA and CDR2 is YSYEKL. There are 14 residues in the CDR3.

The gene calls are TRBV12-3 or TRBV12-4 and TRBJ2-7; 7 bases match TRBD2. Trimming cost V 8 bases and J 4 bases; bases outside gene matches: 8. The CDR3 totals 13 residues. CDR3 protein: CASGGREGYEQYF. The CDR3 DNA is TGTGCCAGCGGGGGGAGGGAAGGTTACGAGCAGTACTTC.

The chain recombines TRBV5-1 with TRBJ2-2; weak D call: TRBD2 (5 bases). Trimming removed 1 base at V and 5 bases at J, with 9 bases between. The CDR3 totals 14 residues. From germline, CDR1 is SGHRS and CDR2 YFSETQ. CDR3 loop: CASSLQRVTGELFF. The CDR3 region has the DNA TGCGCCAGCAGCTTGCAGAGGGTAACCGGGGAGCTGTTTTTT.

This clone was recorded only once. The chain employs TRBV7-3 and TRBJ2-1; TRBD1 might be the D (6 bases). The germline V gene has CDR1 SGHTA and CDR2 FQGTGA. The ends were cut back, 5 bases at V and 9 bases at J, with 23 bases in the middle. This CDR3 is 16 amino acids long. The DNA for the CDR3 is TGTGCCAGCAGCCCAGGGCCGTCAGGGGTAACAATTGAGCAGTTCTTC. Translated: CASSPGPSGVTIEQFF.

The chain has TRBV5-1 and TRBJ2-7, with D perhaps TRBD1 (5 bases). CDR1 and CDR2 (germline): SGHRS, YFSETQ. The CDR3 length is 14 residues. Trimming removed 4 bases at V and 3 bases at J, with 14 bases between. The CDR3 is CASSAQGLDYEQYF. The CDR3 DNA sequence: TGCGCCAGCAGCGCGCAGGGTTTAGACTACGAGCAGTACTTC.

J is TRBJ1-5 and V is TRBV30; 8 nucleotides agree with TRBD1. This CDR3 is 16 amino acids long. J gave up 4 bases and V 0 bases, and 8 bases lay outside the gene matches. The V gene's germline CDR1 is GTSNPN and CDR2 SVGIG (reference sequence). The CDR3 loop reads CAWSVNGTGRNQPQHF. The CDR3 nucleotides read TGTGCCTGGAGTGTGAACGGGACAGGACGAAATCAGCCCCAGCATTTT.

CDR3 in DNA: TGTGCCAGCAGCCTTAGCCCTGGAGCAGATACGCAGTATTTT. It translates to CASSLSPGADTQYF. The chain links TRBV3-1 (or the pseudogene TRBV3-2) to TRBJ2-3; no definite D call. The CDR3 contains 14 residues. V lost 4 bases, J lost 4 bases, and 12 bases lay in between. Germline CDR1 LGHDT, CDR2 YNNKEL (reference sequence).

The rearrangement links TRBV6-2 or TRBV6-3 to TRBJ2-4; 7 positions agree with TRBD1. CDR1 MNHEY and CDR2 SVGEGT come from the germline V gene. The length of the CDR3 is 15 residues. The ends lost 5 bases at V and 8 bases at J; junction bases unmatched: 12. CDR3 sequence reads: CASSKRGGLVDIQYF. CDR3 DNA: TGTGCCAGCAGTAAGCGAGGGGGCTTGGTGGACATTCAGTACTTC.